A single sample is the source of the 17 T cell receptor beta chains below, sequenced in a study of technical replicates of blood from a handful of donors. The assay was immunoSEQ multiplex PCR, and TCRdb's table has in-frame clones only and misses some. The sample shows more than 95,000 clones, about 96% of them seen only once. The sample taken for sequencing was T cells isolated from PBMCs. The receptors were sampled from a human donor in good health.

The chain has TRBV4-1 and TRBJ2-1; 10 nucleotides agree with TRBD1. Unmatched junction bases numbered 7, after V lost 4 bases and J lost 7 bases. The CDR3 runs 15 residues. Per the germline V gene, CDR1 is MGHRA and CDR2 is YSYEKL. The CDR3 region is CASSRPGQGQNEQFF. CDR3 bases: TGCGCCAGCAGCCGACCGGGACAGGGGCAGAATGAGCAGTTCTTC.

The V call is TRBV6-1, the J call TRBJ1-3, with 9 bases identical to TRBD1. The CDR3 covers 15 residues. Germline values: CDR1 MNHNS, CDR2 SASEGT. The V segment lost 6 bases and the J segment 0 bases; nucleotides outside the gene matches: 3. The CDR3 sequence is CASSGTGSSGNTIYF. The CDR3 DNA sequence: TGTGCCAGCAGCGGGACAGGGAGCTCTGGAAACACCATATATTTT.

The chain is built from TRBV6-1 and TRBJ1-1; D call uncertain. From germline, CDR1 is MNHNS and CDR2 SASEGT. The CDR3 consists of 12 residues. Trimming removed 6 bases from V and 5 bases from J, with 10 bases in between. The CDR3 here is CASSLRGTEAFF. The CDR3 DNA is TGTGCCAGCAGCCTACGCGGAACTGAAGCTTTCTTT.

Comment on this clone: One junction end disagrees with the germline gene, perhaps due to a read error. This chain joins TRBV14 and TRBJ2-7; maybe TRBD1 (7 bases). Germline V CDR1 and CDR2: SGHDN, FVKESK. CDR3 length equals 12 residues. This CDR3 is CASSHDREQRDF. CDR3 bases: TGTGCCAGCAGCCACGACAGGGAACAGCGGGACTTC. The whole variable domain, remainder taken from reference TRBV14 and TRBJ2-7, is EAGVTQFPSHSVIEKGQTVTLRCDPISGHDNLYWYRRVMGKEIKFLLHFVKESKQDESGMPNNRFLAERTGGTYSTLKVQPAELEDSGVYFCASSHDREQRDFGPGTRLTVT.

The CDR3 here is CSVDRTSGGNYNEQFF. CDR3 in DNA: TGCAGCGTCGATAGGACTAGCGGGGGGAACTACAATGAGCAGTTCTTC. The chain carries TRBV29-1 and TRBJ2-1, with TRBD2 matching over 14 bases. Germline-derived CDR1 and CDR2 are SQVTM and ANQGSEA. With V trimmed by 6 bases and J by 3 bases, 7 bases remained unmatched. The CDR3 sequence is 16 residues long.

The genes are TRBV28 and TRBJ1-2; 7 bases fit TRBD1. The J segment lost 1 base and the V segment lost 4 bases, leaving 6 bases of the junction unmatched. This CDR3 has 15 amino acids. CDR1 and CDR2 from the germline V gene are MDHEN and SYDVKM. This CDR3 reads CASSSHGTVNYGYTF. CDR3 nucleotide sequence: TGTGCCAGCAGTTCCCACGGGACAGTTAACTATGGCTACACCTTC.

This clone was counted once. The chain carries TRBV4-1 and TRBJ2-5; 9 positions match TRBD1. The CDR3 runs 13 residues. The junction had 2 bases not matched to a gene; V was cut back by 5 bases and J by 4 bases. Per germline, CDR1 MGHRA and CDR2 YSYEKL. The CDR3 bases are TGCGCCAGCAGCTTGACAGGGGGAGAGACCCAGTACTTC. Its translation is CASSLTGGETQYF.

This clone has a single count. This chain joins TRBV6-5 and TRBJ2-5; maybe TRBD1 (5 bases). The CDR3 length is 13 residues. Trimming cost V 5 bases and J 3 bases, with 10 bases left between them. Germline V lookup: CDR1 MNHEY, CDR2 SVGAGI. The DNA of the CDR3 is TGTGCCAGCAGTAAATTGACAGAAGAGACCCAGTACTTC. It codes for CASSKLTEETQYF.

The chain recombines TRBV12-5 with TRBJ2-1; 8 nucleotides line up with TRBD1. CDR1 is LGHNT, CDR2 FRNRAP, per germline. The CDR3 runs 16 residues. V shed 2 bases and J 8 bases; nucleotides not matched to a gene: 11. The CDR3 is CASGLTPGTGRDEQFF. The CDR3 coding sequence is TGTGCTAGTGGTTTGACACCCGGGACAGGTAGGGATGAGCAGTTCTTC. Variable domain in full (rest from reference TRBV12-5 and TRBJ2-1): DARVTQTPRHKVTEMGQEVTMRCQPILGHNTVFWYRQTMMQGLELLAYFRNRAPLDDSGMPKDRFSAEMPDATLATLKIQPSEPRDSAVYFCASGLTPGTGRDEQFFGPGTRLTVL.

This clone was seen just once. The same CDR3 can be traced to other DNA sequences in this sample. The rearrangement links TRBV18 to TRBJ1-2; TRBD1 aligns across 7 bases. Germline V gene sequence: CDR1 KGHSH, CDR2 LQKENI. The junction had 3 bases not matched to a gene; V was cut back by 6 bases and J by 2 bases. The CDR3 has 13 residues. The CDR3 sequence: CASSPGQNYGYTF. The CDR3 DNA sequence: TGTGCCAGCTCGCCGGGACAGAACTATGGCTACACCTTC.

This chain links TRBV5-4 with TRBJ2-7, with 7 positions matching TRBD2. Germline values: CDR1 SGHNT, CDR2 YYREEE (reference sequence). The V and J ends lost 0 bases and 7 bases, in that order; junction bases with no gene match: 4. This CDR3 has 13 amino acids. CDR3 nucleotide sequence: TGTGCCAGCAGCTTGGATTCAGCGGGGGAGCAGTACTTC. This gives the protein CASSLDSAGEQYF.

This clone was observed once. The genes are TRBV5-3 and TRBJ2-7, with 13 bases aligning to TRBD2. TRBV5-3 is classed as an ORF, of uncertain function. V lost 2 bases to trimming and J lost 2 bases; unmatched junction nucleotides: 10. The CDR3 is 18 amino acids. The DNA of the CDR3 is TGTGCCAGAAGCTTAATAGGACTAGCGGGAGAGGGCCCCTACGAGCAGTACTTC. The encoded protein is CARSLIGLAGEGPYEQYF.

V usage is TRBV7-9 and J usage is TRBJ1-3; tentative D call: TRBD1 (6 bases). The CDR3 has 15 amino acids. Trimming removed 5 bases from V and 4 bases from J, with 15 bases in between. Germline assignment: CDR1 SEHNR and CDR2 FQNEAQ (reference sequence). CDR3 sequence reads: CASSRQVARGNTIYF. The CDR3 nucleotides are TGTGCCAGCAGCCGACAGGTTGCTCGAGGAAACACCATATATTTT.

The chain links TRBV4-1 to TRBJ1-5; weak D call: TRBD1 (5 bases). Between the trimmed V and J ends, which lost 1 base and 0 bases, there was a span of 13 bases. The CDR3 extends over 17 amino acids. The germline gives CDR1 MGHRA, CDR2 YSYEKL. CDR3 DNA sequence: TGCGCCAGCAGCCAAGTCGTGACAGAATATAGCAATCAGCCCCAGCATTTT. Residues: CASSQVVTEYSNQPQHF.

The chain links TRBV4-1 to TRBJ1-3; the D gene is possibly TRBD1 (6 bases). The germline gives CDR1 MGHRA, CDR2 YSYEKL. Trimming stripped 4 bases from V and 2 bases from J, with 12 bases between. CDR3 size: 15 residues. CDR3 loop: CASSRTTGTGNTIYF. CDR3 coding DNA: TGCGCCAGCAGCCGTACTACAGGGACTGGAAACACCATATATTTT.

This clone was seen only once. V gene TRBV4-2 combines with J gene TRBJ2-7; 9 bases fit TRBD2. V was clipped by 6 bases and J by 3 bases; unmatched bases: 9. This CDR3 has 15 residues. Per the germline V gene, CDR1 is LGHNA and CDR2 is YNFKEQ. The CDR3 DNA sequence: TGTGCCAGCAGGTTCATAGCGGGGGAAAACTACGAGCAGTACTTC. Amino acid sequence: CASRFIAGENYEQYF.

This chain uses TRBV11-2 with TRBJ1-1; D gene ambiguous. V dropped 5 bases and J dropped 11 bases, with 24 bases sitting between them. The CDR3 is made up of 15 amino acids. Germline V gives CDR1 SGHAT, CDR2 FQNNGV. The chain's CDR3 is CASSPLRRESLGAFF. The CDR3 nucleotides are TGTGCCAGCAGCCCATTAAGGAGGGAGTCGTTGGGGGCTTTCTTT. Drawing the rest from reference TRBV11-2 and TRBJ1-1, the complete variable domain is EAGVAQSPRYKIIEKRQSVAFWCNPISGHATLYWYQQILGQGPKLLIQFQNNGVVDDSQLPKDRFSAERLKGVDSTLKIQPAKLEDSAVYLCASSPLRRESLGAFFGQGTRLTVV.